This is a list of T cell receptor beta chains from one sample in a study of cytomegalovirus exposure and HLA in healthy donors. The assay was immunoSEQ multiplex PCR, and TCRdb's table has in-frame clones only and misses some. The profile shows 170,000 or so clones, about 80% of them singletons. The sequenced sample was PBMCs. The receptors shown here come from a young man in good health and CMV-seronegative. Each CDR3 is given with its conserved first and last residue. A D gene is named only where the DNA matches it firmly. The size of a clone is reported for some rows only, either as once, few or many, or as a class for expanded clones.

abundance	v_gene	j_gene	d_gene	CDR3aa	CDR3nt
-	TRBV7-9	TRBJ2-7	-	CASSSYYEQYF	TGTGCCAGCAGCTCCTACTACGAGCAGTACTTC
-	TRBV18	TRBJ2-6	-	CASSRPTGAPGANVLTF	TGTGCCAGCTCACGCCCAACTGGGGCTCCTGGGGCCAACGTCCTGACTTTC
-	TRBV10-3	TRBJ1-2	-	CATRKQGNYGYTF	TGTGCCACCCGGAAACAGGGCAACTATGGCTACACCTTC
-	TRBV28	TRBJ2-7	TRBD1	CASRPQGAQRYEQYF	TGTGCCAGCAGACCACAGGGGGCGCAAAGGTACGAGCAGTACTTC
-	TRBV28	TRBJ2-4	-	CASSRLPVVAKNIQYF	TGTGCCAGCAGTCGCCTTCCGGTCGTGGCCAAAAACATTCAGTACTTC
-	TRBV7-9	TRBJ2-6	TRBD1	CASSPQGSWANVLTF	TGTGCCAGCAGCCCACAGGGGAGCTGGGCCAACGTCCTGACTTTC
few	TRBV6-5	TRBJ1-6	-	CASSPGQSRNSPLHF	TGTGCCAGCAGCCCGGGTCAAAGCAGAAATTCACCCCTCCACTTT
-	TRBV2	TRBJ1-1	-	CASLRPAEAEAFF	TGTGCCAGCCTACGGCCGGCGGAGGCTGAAGCTTTCTTT
-	TRBV28	TRBJ2-7	TRBD1	CASISGTAPYEQYF	TGTGCCAGCATCTCTGGGACAGCACCCTACGAGCAGTACTTC
-	TRBV28	TRBJ2-1	-	CASTQGGYNEQFF	TGTGCCAGCACACAGGGAGGGTACAATGAGCAGTTCTTC
-	TRBV5-6	TRBJ2-7	TRBD1	CASSMGHDRAYYEQYF	TGTGCCAGCAGCATGGGACATGACAGGGCCTACTACGAGCAGTACTTC
-	TRBV5-1	TRBJ2-1	TRBD2	CASSRFTAGGIYNEQFF	TGCGCCAGCAGCCGGTTCACCGCGGGGGGGATTTACAATGAGCAGTTCTTC
once	TRBV6-1	TRBJ2-3	TRBD1	CATRTGGDTQYF	TGTGCCACCCGGACAGGAGGAGATACGCAGTATTTT
-	TRBV5-4	TRBJ1-4	TRBD1	CASSRDREGGEKLFF	TGTGCCAGCAGCCGCGACAGGGAAGGGGGTGAAAAACTGTTTTTT
-	TRBV28	TRBJ1-1	-	CASSPSDSLPAFF	TGTGCCAGCAGTCCCTCGGACTCCCTTCCAGCTTTCTTT
-	TRBV9	TRBJ2-2	TRBD2	CASSVSLAGGRTGELFF	TGTGCCAGCAGCGTAAGTCTAGCGGGAGGTCGCACCGGGGAGCTGTTTTTT
once	TRBV2	TRBJ1-6	TRBD1	CASSLQQFPGQGVYSPLHF	TGTGCCAGCAGTCTACAACAGTTCCCGGGACAGGGGGTTTATTCACCCCTCCACTTT
-	TRBV19	TRBJ1-4	-	CASSIGDTQFNEKLFF	TGTGCCAGTAGTATAGGGGACACCCAGTTTAATGAAAAACTGTTTTTT
-	TRBV5-4	TRBJ2-6	-	CASGGQIAGANVLTF	TGTGCCAGCGGTGGACAGATCGCTGGGGCCAACGTCCTGACTTTC
once	TRBV27	TRBJ1-5	-	CASSSFSNQPQHF	TGTGCCAGCAGTTCCTTTAGCAATCAGCCCCAGCATTTT
-	TRBV5-1	TRBJ2-7	TRBD1	CASTRGYRTGKDEQYF	TGCGCCAGCACTCGGGGCTATCGGACAGGGAAGGACGAGCAGTACTTC
-	TRBV15	TRBJ2-5	-	CATSSLVWDTQETQYF	TGTGCCACCAGCAGCCTCGTTTGGGACACTCAAGAGACCCAGTACTTC
-	TRBV9	TRBJ2-1	TRBD2	CASSTGLALYNEQFF	TGTGCCAGCAGCACTGGACTAGCGCTTTACAATGAGCAGTTCTTC
-	TRBV6-1	TRBJ1-5	-	CASRLGLRPQHF	TGTGCCAGCAGGCTGGGACTTCGGCCCCAGCATTTT
-	TRBV15	TRBJ2-7	TRBD2	CATSSGGGTEQYF	TGTGCCACCAGCAGTGGGGGGGGTACCGAGCAGTACTTC
-	TRBV5-5	TRBJ1-5	-	CASSSRGPPSNQPQHF	TGTGCCAGCAGCTCCAGGGGACCCCCGAGCAATCAGCCCCAGCATTTT
-	TRBV18	TRBJ2-1	TRBD2	CASSPVTSGYNEQFF	TGTGCCAGCTCACCAGTGACTAGCGGATACAATGAGCAGTTCTTC
-	TRBV6-1	TRBJ2-7	-	CASIHSYEQYF	TGTGCCAGCATTCACTCCTACGAGCAGTACTTC
-	TRBV10-3	TRBJ2-7	-	CAISAALSEQYF	TGTGCCATCAGTGCGGCACTAAGCGAGCAGTACTTC
-	TRBV6-5	TRBJ1-2	TRBD1	CASSKDRGIGYTF	TGTGCCAGCAGCAAGGACAGGGGAATTGGCTACACCTTC
-	TRBV7-9	TRBJ2-7	-	CSSSSRAYEQYF	TGTTCCAGCAGCAGCAGGGCGTACGAGCAGTACTTC
once	TRBV29-1	TRBJ2-7	TRBD2	CSVNGLAGNYEQYF	TGCAGCGTGAATGGACTAGCGGGAAACTACGAGCAGTACTTC
-	TRBV6-5	TRBJ2-3	-	CASSIQPISTDTQYF	TGTGCCAGCAGTATACAGCCTATTAGCACAGATACGCAGTATTTT
-	TRBV5-4	TRBJ2-5	-	CASSRDSLETQYF	TGTGCCAGCAGCCGGGACTCCCTGGAGACCCAGTACTTC
-	TRBV5-1	TRBJ2-7	-	CASSLVEGGRQYF	TGCGCCAGCAGCTTGGTGGAGGGTGGAAGACAGTACTTC
once	TRBV19	TRBJ2-7	-	CASSMSRGSSYEQYF	TGTGCCAGTAGTATGTCGCGGGGAAGCTCCTACGAGCAGTACTTC
-	TRBV6-5	TRBJ1-5	-	CASSPVGQLNQPQHF	TGTGCCAGCAGTCCGGTTGGACAGCTCAATCAGCCCCAGCATTTT
-	TRBV9	TRBJ1-2	-	CASSGTQGEANYGYTF	TGTGCCAGCAGCGGTACCCAGGGTGAGGCTAACTATGGCTACACCTTC
-	TRBV19	TRBJ2-7	TRBD1	CASSISGTGGEQYF	TGTGCCAGTAGTATCAGCGGGACAGGGGGCGAGCAGTACTTC
-	TRBV27	TRBJ2-7	-	CASSFGGRAAYEQYF	TGTGCCAGCAGTTTTGGTGGCAGGGCGGCCTACGAGCAGTACTTC
-	TRBV29-1	TRBJ1-1	-	CSVEAGLSGTTEAFF	TGCAGCGTTGAAGCGGGGTTGTCGGGAACAACTGAAGCTTTCTTT
-	TRBV5-4	TRBJ1-2	TRBD1	CASSLGTGEDGYTF	TGTGCCAGCAGCTTGGGGACAGGGGAGGATGGCTACACCTTC
-	TRBV7-6	TRBJ1-1	-	CASSLDMNTEAFF	TGTGCCAGCAGCTTAGACATGAACACTGAAGCTTTCTTT
once	TRBV7-8	TRBJ2-3	TRBD1	CASSLATGVGTDTQYF	TGTGCCAGCAGCTTAGCCACAGGGGTTGGGACAGATACGCAGTATTTT
-	TRBV10-1	TRBJ2-1	TRBD1	CASSEGQGARNEQFF	TGCGCCAGCAGCGAGGGACAGGGGGCGCGTAATGAGCAGTTCTTC
once	TRBV19	TRBJ2-1	-	CASSLSAGSNNEQFF	TGTGCCAGTAGTTTGAGTGCAGGGTCAAACAATGAGCAGTTCTTC
-	TRBV19	TRBJ1-5	-	CASKGFDQPQHF	TGTGCCAGTAAGGGGTTTGATCAGCCCCAGCATTTT
-	TRBV18	TRBJ2-3	-	CASSPNAGDTQYF	TGTGCCAGCTCACCAAACGCGGGAGATACGCAGTATTTT
-	TRBV15	TRBJ2-5	-	CATSRGRTQETQYF	TGTGCCACCAGCAGAGGAAGAACACAAGAGACCCAGTACTTC
-	TRBV28	TRBJ1-5	-	CASSPRGRSNQPQHF	TGTGCCAGCAGCCCAAGAGGGAGGAGTAATCAGCCCCAGCATTTT
-	TRBV11-2	TRBJ2-7	TRBD1	CASSLGRTGGGYEQYF	TGTGCCAGCAGCTTAGGCCGGACAGGGGGAGGCTACGAGCAGTACTTC
-	TRBV10-2	TRBJ2-3	TRBD2	CASSPGTSGITDTQYF	TGCGCCAGCAGTCCCGGGACTAGCGGAATCACAGATACGCAGTATTTT
-	TRBV27	TRBJ2-3	TRBD1	CASSTQRGLVLSTDTQYF	TGTGCCAGCAGTACGCAGAGGGGGCTCGTACTTAGCACAGATACGCAGTATTTT
-	TRBV4-1	TRBJ1-5	-	CASSQESFSNQPQHF	TGCGCCAGCAGCCAAGAATCGTTTAGCAATCAGCCCCAGCATTTT
-	TRBV27	TRBJ2-2	-	CASSLGLTGELFF	TGTGCCAGCAGTTTAGGGCTAACCGGGGAGCTGTTTTTT